The 2 T cell receptor beta chains listed next were all sequenced from one sample in a study of blood T cells in healthy people across ages (dated by TCRdb to the mid-2010s). The library came from 5' RACE. The run used an Illumina HiSeq 2500. A second PCR of roughly 6 to 11 cycles was performed with a sample-barcoded 5' primer and a J-beta primer mix. TCRdb reran the public reads through fastp at Q25 and MiXCR, keeping productive beta chains. For every CDR3 protein sequence, its rows merge into one entry that carries the most common genes and DNA. The table for this sample lists about 940,000 distinct CDR3 sequences; around 48% of them were counted only once. The ten largest clones capture roughly 13% of the sample. The sample was blood. These receptors all come from a man between 25 and 39 years old in good health.

The chain couples TRBV6-2 or TRBV6-3 to TRBJ2-7, with D perhaps matching TRBD1 or TRBD2 (5 bases each). This CDR3 spans 16 amino acids. Trimming shortened V by 2 bases and J by 0 bases, and 14 bases separated the two germline ends. Germline lookup yields CDR1 MNHEY and CDR2 SVGEGT. CDR3 region: CASSYRPWGNSYEQYF. The CDR3 region has the DNA TGTGCCAGCAGTTACCGCCCTTGGGGGAACTCCTACGAGCAGTACTTC.

This chain connects TRBV12-3 or TRBV12-4 to TRBJ1-2, with 7 bases matching TRBD1. J gave up 4 bases and V 5 bases, and 7 bases lay outside the gene matches. The CDR3 has 14 residues. As DNA, the CDR3 is TGTGCCAGCAGTGCAGGGGGAAGTATCTATGGCTACACCTTC. Encoded protein: CASSAGGSIYGYTF.